This TCR beta chain was recorded in a study of blood T cell repertoires in COVID-19. Study details: The United States, Italy and Spain provided the acute and convalescent COVID-19 samples. PBMCs, B-cell-depleted T cells, or T cells provided the cDNA or gDNA that made up the material.

Original processing methods: Amplifying reference gene primers gave estimates of nucleated cell counts. Generated by immunoSEQ multiplex PCR, the TCRdb table keeps only in-frame clones and is missing some. V and J calls and clone size follow that table, whereas D and trimming were derived from the DNA. The sample has under 250,000 clones; roughly 86% are singletons. J lost 6 bases, V lost 1 base, and 15 bases had no gene match. Germline V gene data show CDR1 as KGHSH and CDR2 as LQKENI. The CDR3 has 17 amino acids. The specimen sequenced was peripheral blood. The source is an older woman with acute or convalescent COVID-19. The genes are TRBV18 and TRBJ2-7; 7 bases align to TRBD2. The chain's CDR3 is CASSPRPVGGSPSEQYF. In DNA, the CDR3 is TGTGCCAGCTCACCACGTCCCGTGGGCGGGAGTCCTTCCGAGCAGTACTTC. Full variable domain (remainder filled in from reference TRBV18 and TRBJ2-7): NAGVMQNPRHLVRRRGQEARLRCSPMKGHSHVYWYRQLPEEGLKFMVYLQKENIIDESGMPKERFSAEFPKEGPSILRIQQVVRGDSAAYFCASSPRPVGGSPSEQYFGPGTRLTVT.